Listed below are T cell receptor beta chains from one sample, sequenced in a study of T-cell memory formation after mild COVID-19. TCRdb re-derived calls from the 5' RACE reads in MiXCR, one entry per CDR3 protein. This sample has roughly 350,000 distinct CDR3 sequences, with around 20% found just once. Input material: PBMCs or a T cell subset sorted from them (not recorded which). These receptors were obtained from an adult woman who had mild COVID-19 (a few samples of this study predate the infection). Cell type and time point are not known. The CDR3 runs from the conserved cysteine through the conserved F or W. The order of the fields is D gene, clone size, V gene, J gene, CDR3 DNA, CDR3 protein. The D gene is left open where the match is weak. Clone size is stated in some rows and not others, as once, few, many or a class when expanded.

>TRBD2|.|TRBV11-2|TRBJ2-5
TGTGCCAGCAGCGCCCAGGCCCTGGGACTAGCGGGATCGGGTGAGACCCAGTACTTC
CASSAQALGLAGSGETQYF
>.|once|TRBV20-1|TRBJ2-7
TGCAGTGCTGGGCAACCTTACGAGCAGTACTTC
CSAGQPYEQYF
>TRBD2|few|TRBV12-3/TRBV12-4|TRBJ2-5
TGTGCCAGCAGTGACGGACTAGCGGGGGAAGAGACCCAGTACTTC
CASSDGLAGEETQYF
>.|.|TRBV3-1|TRBJ2-7
TGTGCCAGCAGCCAAGCAGCCTACGAGCAGTACTTC
CASSQAAYEQYF
>.|.|TRBV27|TRBJ2-5
TGTGCCAGCAGTGAGGCAGGGATGGTGGAGACCCAGTACTTC
CASSEAGMVETQYF
>TRBD1|few|TRBV6-5|TRBJ2-5
TGTGCCAGCAGCTTAGGACAGGGAATTATGGAGACCCAGTACTTC
CASSLGQGIMETQYF
>TRBD1|many|TRBV7-9|TRBJ1-2
TGTGCCAGCAGCTTAGGGGACAGGGGTTTCTATGGCTACACCTTC
CASSLGDRGFYGYTF
>TRBD1|.|TRBV10-3|TRBJ2-7
TGTGCCATCAGTGAGTCAGGGACAGGGGTTACAGGCGAGCAGTACTTC
CAISESGTGVTGEQYF
>.|few|TRBV4-1|TRBJ1-4
TGCGCCAGCAGCCCCTTACAGGGTCAGAATGAAAAACTGTTTTTT
CASSPLQGQNEKLFF
>.|few|TRBV12-5|TRBJ1-1
TGTGCTAGCGCGTTCCCCGCGGGGCCGGGCACTGAAGCTTTCTTT
CASAFPAGPGTEAFF
>.|few|TRBV6-1|TRBJ1-1
TGTGCCAGCAAGGAGGGCAGGCAAAACACTGAAGCTTTCTTT
CASKEGRQNTEAFF
>.|.|TRBV14|TRBJ1-2
TGTGCCAGCAGCCCTCTAGGGACAACCGTCTATGGCTACACCTTC
CASSPLGTTVYGYTF
>.|.|TRBV7-3|TRBJ1-1
TGTGCCAGCAGCCAACAGGGTACTGAAGCTTTCTTT
CASSQQGTEAFF
>TRBD2|few|TRBV2|TRBJ2-7
TGTGCCAGCAGCGAGCTTGGCGGGAGGAGCTCCTACGAGCAGTACTTC
CASSELGGRSSYEQYF
>.|.|TRBV20-1|TRBJ1-5
TGCAGTGCTAGAGAACAGGGACTTAGCAATCAGCCCCAGCATTTT
CSAREQGLSNQPQHF
>.|.|TRBV4-1|TRBJ2-3
TGCGCCAGCAGCCAAGAGGCCGGCGTCACCCTTCAACGGGATACGCAGTATTTT
CASSQEAGVTLQRDTQYF
>TRBD2|few|TRBV5-6|TRBJ2-3
TGTGCCAGCAGCCGCCCTGTACTAGCGGATACAGATACGCAGTATTTT
CASSRPVLADTDTQYF
>.|few|TRBV7-2|TRBJ1-1
TGTGCCAGCAGCTTGAGGGGAGGGAGCACTGAAGCTTTCTTT
CASSLRGGSTEAFF
>.|.|TRBV4-1|TRBJ2-7
TGCGCCAGCAGCCAAATCGGCACGGCCTACGAGCAGTACTTC
CASSQIGTAYEQYF
>.|many|TRBV7-9|TRBJ1-1
TGTGCCAGCAGCTTAGGAGTTGTAGAAGCTTTCTTT
CASSLGVVEAFF
>TRBD1|few|TRBV20-1|TRBJ2-5
TGCAGTGCTCGCCCCGGACAGGGGGCTAGAGAGACCCAGTACTTC
CSARPGQGARETQYF
>TRBD2|few|TRBV9|TRBJ2-2
TGTGCCAGCAGCGTAGTCTCTAGCGGGGGTACCGGGGAGCTGTTTTTT
CASSVVSSGGTGELFF
>TRBD2|.|TRBV12-3/TRBV12-4|TRBJ2-3
TGTGCCAGCAGTCGATACGCGGCGGGAGCGGGCACAGATACGCAGTATTTT
CASSRYAAGAGTDTQYF
>.|few|TRBV7-2|TRBJ2-1
TGTGCCAGCAGCTTAGTTGGAATCTCTAACAATGAGCAGTTCTTC
CASSLVGISNNEQFF
>.|.|TRBV13|TRBJ1-1
TGTGCCAGCGAGTGGGTGAACACTGAAGCTTTCTTT
CASEWVNTEAFF
>.|few|TRBV21-1|TRBJ2-7
TGTGCCAGCAGCCCCCCTCATTTGCTGGACAGGGACGCCTACGAGCAGTACTTC
CASSPPHLLDRDAYEQYF
>TRBD2|.|TRBV7-9|TRBJ2-5
TGTGCCAGCAGCTCCGGTAGCGGGAGTGCCCGCCAAGAGACCCAGTACTTC
CASSSGSGSARQETQYF
>.|.|TRBV12-3/TRBV12-4|TRBJ1-5
TGTGCCAGCAGTAAGCGCAATCAGCCCCAGCATTTT
CASSKRNQPQHF
>.|.|TRBV5-4|TRBJ1-2
TGTGCCAGCAGCTTTCTCACAGGGAACTATGGCTACACCTTC
CASSFLTGNYGYTF
>.|.|TRBV7-9|TRBJ2-6
TGTGCCAGCAGCTTACACAAACGGAGCCTGGGTGGGGCCAACGTCCTGACTTTC
CASSLHKRSLGGANVLTF
>.|few|TRBV4-3|TRBJ2-5
TGCGCCAGCAGCGTGGAGTCTCAAGAGACCCAGTACTTC
CASSVESQETQYF
>.|.|TRBV15|TRBJ1-1
TGTGCCACCAGCAGAGATCCGGCGGGACATGAAGCTTTCTTT
CATSRDPAGHEAFF
>.|.|TRBV30|TRBJ1-2
TGTGCCTGGAGTGTAAATCGAAACTATGGCTACACCTTC
CAWSVNRNYGYTF
>.|.|TRBV5-5|TRBJ1-4
TGTGCCAGCAGCTTGGCCGGGGGCGCAACGAATGAAAAACTGTTTTTT
CASSLAGGATNEKLFF
>TRBD2|.|TRBV7-9|TRBJ2-1
TGTGCCAGCAGCCTCGTAGCGGGGACGTACAATGAGCAGTTCTTC
CASSLVAGTYNEQFF
>TRBD1|.|TRBV27|TRBJ2-7
TGTGCCAGCACCTCGCAGGGGGCTTATGGCGAGCAGTACTTC
CASTSQGAYGEQYF
>.|many|TRBV3-1|TRBJ1-2
TGTGCCAGCAGCCTCGCGTACGTGGGGTACGTGAACTATGGCTACACCTTC
CASSLAYVGYVNYGYTF
>TRBD1|few|TRBV12-3/TRBV12-4|TRBJ2-7
TGTGCCAGCAGTGGGACAGGGCTGTACGAGCAGTACTTC
CASSGTGLYEQYF
>TRBD2|.|TRBV4-1|TRBJ2-5
TGCGCCAGCAGCCGAACCACGCTAGGACTAGCGGGCGCGTACCAAGAGACCCAGTACTTC
CASSRTTLGLAGAYQETQYF
>TRBD1|.|TRBV3-1|TRBJ1-1
TGTGCCAGCAGCCAACCCGGGACAGGGGGTTTCGGTAACACTGAAGCTTTCTTT
CASSQPGTGGFGNTEAFF
>.|.|TRBV4-2|TRBJ2-3
TGTGCCAGCAGCCTACCTTCGGGGTTTAGCGAGGAAGTCACAGATACGCAGTATTTT
CASSLPSGFSEEVTDTQYF
>TRBD2|.|TRBV7-3|TRBJ2-1
TGTGCCAGCAGCTCCGGACTAGGGTATGAGCAGTTCTTC
CASSSGLGYEQFF
>TRBD2|.|TRBV6-5|TRBJ2-3
TGTGCCAGCAGTTACGATACGGGAGGGCCGGGGGTGAACACAGATACGCAGTATTTT
CASSYDTGGPGVNTDTQYF
>.|.|TRBV7-9|TRBJ2-1
TGTGCCAGCAGCCCGATACACCCCGGACGGGGCTACAATGAGCAGTTCTTC
CASSPIHPGRGYNEQFF
>TRBD2|.|TRBV12-3/TRBV12-4|TRBJ2-2
TGTGCCAGCAGTTTTTCGTCGGGGGGTTATCGGACCGGGGAGCTGTTTTTT
CASSFSSGGYRTGELFF